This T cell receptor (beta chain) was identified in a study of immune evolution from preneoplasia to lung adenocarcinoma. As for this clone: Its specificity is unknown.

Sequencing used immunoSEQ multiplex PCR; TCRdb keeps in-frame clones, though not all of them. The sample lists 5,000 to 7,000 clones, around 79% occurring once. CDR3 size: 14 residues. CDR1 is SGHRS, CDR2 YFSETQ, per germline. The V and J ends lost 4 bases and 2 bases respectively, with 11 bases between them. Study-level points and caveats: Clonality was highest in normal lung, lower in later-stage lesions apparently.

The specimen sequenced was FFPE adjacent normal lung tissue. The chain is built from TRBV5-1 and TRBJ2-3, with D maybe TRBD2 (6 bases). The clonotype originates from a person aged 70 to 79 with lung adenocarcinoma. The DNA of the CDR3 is TGCGCCAGCAGCCCAGGACTAATCACAGATACGCAGTATTTT. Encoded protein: CASSPGLITDTQYF.